This T cell receptor beta chain was found in a study of T cell repertoires in cytomegalovirus infection. Turning to the study itself: Public TCR beta signature analysis indicated the presence of both CMV infection and matching HLA type.

A few counts support this clonotype. The antigen is unknown. A junction end diverges from the germline sequence, so it may reflect a read error. Study-wide results and limits: The response measured ex vivo was dominated by TCR beta clonotypes (HLA-C-restricted and CMV-specific).

In germline, CDR1 is MGHRA, CDR2 YSYEKL. The CDR3 runs 12 residues. MiXCR, run by TCRdb on the reads, gives a single entry per CDR3 protein. The data hold over 300,000 distinct CDR3 sequences, with around a tenth observed a single time. Sample: PBMCs. The chain carries TRBV4-1 and TRBJ1-4; D gene uncertain. The TCR originated in a human donor in good health (CMV status not recorded). Some clones in this sample may be carry-over from other donors' samples. The CDR3 DNA is TGTGCCAGCAGCCGAGAAAGTGAAAAACTGTTTTTT. This sequence encodes CASSRESEKLFF.